This T cell receptor beta chain is from a study of technical replicates of blood from a handful of donors. V was pared by 2 bases and J by 8 bases, with 14 bases between. Germline CDR1 reads SGHNT; CDR2 reads YYREEE (reference sequence). The CDR3 has 14 residues. Method: immunoSEQ multiplex PCR; TCRdb's copy keeps in-frame clones and lacks some. The sample carries under 95,000 clones, roughly 94% recorded once. The chain carries TRBV5-4 and TRBJ1-5; perhaps TRBD1 as D (6 bases). The clonotype originates from a human donor in good health. Sequenced input: T cells isolated from PBMCs. Written as DNA, the CDR3 is TGTGCCAGCAGCTTTAGAACAGGGAGTAAGCCCCAGCATTTT. This gives the protein CASSFRTGSKPQHF.